This is a list of T cell receptor beta chains from one sample in a study of glioma-infiltrating T cells. Each CDR3 protein gets one entry after TCRdb re-called the multiplex PCR reads with MiXCR. The sample records about 130,000 distinct CDR3 sequences, around a quarter being singletons. The specimen was glioma tissue, nonneoplastic brain tissue, or PBMCs (not recorded which). The receptors originated from a human donor with low-grade glioma or glioblastoma, undergoing nonglioma brain surgery, or in good health (not recorded which). Each CDR3 is given with its conserved first and last residue. A D gene is named only where the DNA matches it firmly.

J,D,V,CDR3
TRBJ1-1,NA,TRBV28,CASSSPGFVAFF
TRBJ1-4,NA,TRBV27,CASSFSPGREKLFF
TRBJ2-1,NA,TRBV11-2,CASSGGRGENEQFF
TRBJ2-6,NA,TRBV5-1,CASSRNPGVGANVLTF
TRBJ2-2,TRBD2,TRBV11-3,CASRLAGASTGELFF
TRBJ2-1,TRBD2,TRBV3-1,CASSLAGGGNEQFF
TRBJ2-1,NA,TRBV7-3,CASSQDREGEQFF
TRBJ2-3,TRBD2,TRBV20-1,CSAFKRGGQGDTQYF
TRBJ1-2,NA,TRBV25-1,CASRLDSDGYTF
TRBJ2-5,NA,TRBV6-1,CASTQTGSETQYF
TRBJ1-1,TRBD1,TRBV20-1,CSEVSRQGAKEAFF
TRBJ2-3,TRBD2,TRBV29-1,CSVVGRAGDTQYF
TRBJ2-1,TRBD2,TRBV20-1,CSAEIAPGLAGYNEQFF
TRBJ2-2,TRBD1,TRBV20-1,CSATRDRVNTGELFF
TRBJ2-1,TRBD1,TRBV27,CASSSQRQGGRYNEQFF
TRBJ2-3,NA,TRBV5-1,CASSRREQDTQYF
TRBJ2-5,NA,TRBV6-1,CASSTGPSQETQYF
TRBJ1-1,TRBD1,TRBV18,CASSPGTGEAEAFF